These T cell receptor beta chains were read from a single sample in a study of T cell responses to AZD1222 COVID-19 vaccine. TCRdb's table, derived via immunoSEQ multiplex PCR, lists solely in-frame clones and lacks some. Of approximately 130,000 clones in the sample, around 89% were seen once. The material was peripheral blood, obtained on day 0 of MenACWY control vaccination. The receptors originated from an adult in good health. Each CDR3 is given without its conserved first and last residue.

cdr3_aa j_call v_call
ASSFREGRIDSNQPQH TRBJ1-5 TRBV28
AIRPTGGHTEAF TRBJ1-1 TRBV10-3
ASSPPGTSSTNEQF TRBJ2-1 TRBV5-1
ASSYSTTDTQY TRBJ2-3 TRBV6-2/TRBV6-3
ASRNHPGSTYNEQF TRBJ2-1 TRBV9
ASSPLAGVGELF TRBJ2-2 TRBV7-9
ATSEGGQGWDTQY TRBJ2-3 TRBV24-1
ASSSLTGGASNEQF TRBJ2-1 TRBV5-1
ASSQGRGTGNTIY TRBJ1-3 TRBV4-2
ASSLTPQDNGYT TRBJ1-2 TRBV11-3
ASTRQGGSGYT TRBJ1-2 TRBV5-8
ASSPQTGTNVLT TRBJ2-6 TRBV7-2
ASSLSTGASPLH TRBJ1-6 TRBV5-5
ASSVDGGNQPQH TRBJ1-5 TRBV9
ASSRGTSGETGELF TRBJ2-2 TRBV7-3
ASSVGLAGANEQF TRBJ2-1 TRBV9
ASSTLAGDEQY TRBJ2-7 TRBV6-5
ASSSGTENQPQH TRBJ1-5 TRBV6-2/TRBV6-3
ASPCKAF TRBJ1-1 TRBV7-3
ASSVAVNEKLF TRBJ1-4 TRBV13
SARITALSV TRBJ1-2 TRBV20-1
ASSQSLAQQF TRBJ2-1 TRBV5-1
ASSMQRGYNEQF TRBJ2-1 TRBV5-4
AWSGDRGGDGYT TRBJ1-2 TRBV30
ASRNSDQPQH TRBJ1-5 TRBV12-3/TRBV12-4
ASSNSGLSGANVLT TRBJ2-6 TRBV19
ASRGTGYGYT TRBJ1-2 TRBV28
ASSLATETSSTDTQY TRBJ2-3 TRBV5-1
SVDVGVGAKNIQY TRBJ2-4 TRBV29-1
ASSFNNSPLH TRBJ1-6 TRBV5-1
ASSGTGFFGYT TRBJ1-2 TRBV11-3
ASSKPGGNTEAF TRBJ1-1 TRBV6-5
ASSLTSGEGYEQY TRBJ2-7 TRBV7-3
ASSPRTEQETQY TRBJ2-5 TRBV3-1/TRBV3-2
AWRQPSGAWQF TRBJ2-1 TRBV30
ASRPPGLAGVSTDTQY TRBJ2-3 TRBV27